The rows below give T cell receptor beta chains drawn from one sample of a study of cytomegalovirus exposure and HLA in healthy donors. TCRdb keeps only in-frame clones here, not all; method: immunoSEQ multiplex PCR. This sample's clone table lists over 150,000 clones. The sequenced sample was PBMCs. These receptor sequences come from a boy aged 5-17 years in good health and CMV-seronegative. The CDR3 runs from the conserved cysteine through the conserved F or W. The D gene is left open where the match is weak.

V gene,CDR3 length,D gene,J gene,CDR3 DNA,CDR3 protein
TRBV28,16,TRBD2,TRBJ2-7,TGTGCCAGCAGCCCAGATATAGCGGGGGGACTCTACGAGCAGTACTTC,CASSPDIAGGLYEQYF
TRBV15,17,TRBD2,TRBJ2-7,TGTGCCACCAGCAGGACCCGACGGGGGGGACTGGCCTACGAGCAGTACTTC,CATSRTRRGGLAYEQYF
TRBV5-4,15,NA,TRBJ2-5,TGTGCCAGCAGCTCACAGGGAGTATATCAAGAGACCCAGTACTTC,CASSSQGVYQETQYF
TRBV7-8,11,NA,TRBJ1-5,TGTGCCAGCAGCCACACCCAGCCCCAGCATTTT,CASSHTQPQHF
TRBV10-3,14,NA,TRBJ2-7,TGTGCCATCAGTGAGTCGAAAATTAACTACGAGCAGTACTTC,CAISESKINYEQYF
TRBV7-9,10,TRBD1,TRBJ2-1,TGTGCCAGCAGCGGGACAGCGGAGGTCTTC,CASSGTAEVF
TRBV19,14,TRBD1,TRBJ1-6,TGTGCCAGTACCGAACAGGGGTGGAATTCACCCCTCCACTTT,CASTEQGWNSPLHF
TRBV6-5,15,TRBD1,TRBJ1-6,TGTGCCAGCAGTTACCTGGACAGGGTGGGTTCACCCCTCCACTTT,CASSYLDRVGSPLHF
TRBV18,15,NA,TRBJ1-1,TGTGCCAGCTCACCACAGTTGGGGGAGGACACTGAAGCTTTCTTT,CASSPQLGEDTEAFF
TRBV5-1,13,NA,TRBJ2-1,TGCGCCAGCAGCTTGGCCGGGGAGAATGAGCAGTTCTTC,CASSLAGENEQFF
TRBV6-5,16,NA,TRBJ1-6,TGTGCCAGCAGTTACCGCTCAGTCGCAAACACTTCACCCCTCCACTTT,CASSYRSVANTSPLHF
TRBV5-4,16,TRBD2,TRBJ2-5,TGTGCCAGCCGGGGACTAGCTGGGGGAGAGGAGGAGACCCAGTACTTC,CASRGLAGGEEETQYF
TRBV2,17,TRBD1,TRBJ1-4,TGTGCCAGCACTTTATATCTGACAGGGCTAGCTAATGAAAAACTGTTTTTT,CASTLYLTGLANEKLFF
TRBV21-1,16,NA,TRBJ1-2,TGTGCCAGCAGCAAAGGAAGAGGGCAGGCCGTCTATGGCTACACCTTC,CASSKGRGQAVYGYTF
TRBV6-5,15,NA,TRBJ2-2,TGTGCCAGCACACCAAAACGTACAGGGACCGGGGAGCTGTTTTTT,CASTPKRTGTGELFF
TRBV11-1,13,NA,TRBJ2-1,TGTGCCAGCAGCTTAGGCAGGGGTAATGAGCAGTTCTTC,CASSLGRGNEQFF
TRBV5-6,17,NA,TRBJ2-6,TGTGCCAGCAGCTGGGGACTCTCATACTCTGGGGCCAACGTCCTGACTTTC,CASSWGLSYSGANVLTF
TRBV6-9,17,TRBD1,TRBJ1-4,TGTGCCAGCAGTTATCGTGAACCAGGCAGGGGGCAGGAAAAACTGTTTTTT,CASSYREPGRGQEKLFF
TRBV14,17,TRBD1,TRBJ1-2,TGTGCCAGCAGCCAAGAGCGTGGGACAGGGGTGTACTATGGCTACACCTTC,CASSQERGTGVYYGYTF
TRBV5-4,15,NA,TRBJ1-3,TGTGCCAGCAGCCCTGACAGCCCCTCTGGAAACACCATATATTTT,CASSPDSPSGNTIYF
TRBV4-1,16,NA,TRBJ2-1,TGCGCCAGCAGCCAAGACCCCGGTTTCTCCTACAATGAGCAGTTCTTC,CASSQDPGFSYNEQFF
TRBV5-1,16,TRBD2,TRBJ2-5,TGCGCCAGCAGCTTCACACTAGCGGGGGTCGGGGAGACCCAGTACTTC,CASSFTLAGVGETQYF
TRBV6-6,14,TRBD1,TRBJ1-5,TGTGCCAGCAGCCCAGGGGACAGTAATCAGCCCCAGCATTTT,CASSPGDSNQPQHF
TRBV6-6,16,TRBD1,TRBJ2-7,TGTGCCAGCAGTCAACGACAGGGGGGTACGTCCTACGAGCAGTACTTC,CASSQRQGGTSYEQYF
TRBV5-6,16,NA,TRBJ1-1,TGTGCCAGCAGCTTGTCGGCAGGGGCTGTTTCCACTGAAGCTTTCTTT,CASSLSAGAVSTEAFF
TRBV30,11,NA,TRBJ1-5,TGTGCCTGGGGGCCCAATCAGCCCCAGCATTTT,CAWGPNQPQHF
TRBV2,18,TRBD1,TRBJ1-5,TGTGCCAGCAGTTCCCGGGACAGGGGATCGGGTAGCAATCAGCCCCGGCATTTT,CASSSRDRGSGSNQPRHF
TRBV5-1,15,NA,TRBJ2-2,TGCGCCAGCAGCTTAGCGGTGGTGAACACCGGGGAGCTGTTTTTT,CASSLAVVNTGELFF
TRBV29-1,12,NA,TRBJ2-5,TGCAGCGTTTTCGTCTCTGGCGACGGGCAGTACTTC,CSVFVSGDGQYF
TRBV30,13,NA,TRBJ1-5,TGTGCCTGGAGTGTTGGCAGCAATCAGCCCCAGCATTTT,CAWSVGSNQPQHF
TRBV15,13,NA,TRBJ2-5,TGTGCCACCAGCAGCGACTCCCAAGAGACCCAGTACTTC,CATSSDSQETQYF